This T cell receptor beta chain was recovered during a study of CD8 T cells in ankylosing spondylitis. In regard to this clonotype: Its antigen is unidentified.

V was clipped by 5 bases and J by 7 bases; unmatched bases: 2. CDR3 length: 12 residues. Germline-derived CDR1 and CDR2 are MNHEY and SMNVEV (reference sequence). Study-level findings and limits: Those disease-linked clones were CD8+; they were also relatively rare in peripheral blood.

Each TCR beta library was made by quantitative 5'-RACE that incorporated molecular barcodes. Each CDR3 protein is one row after TCRdb ran MiXCR on the 5' RACE reads. The data show approximately 140,000 distinct CDR3 sequences, with more than 7% seen just once and approximately 7% held by the top ten. Sequencing was carried out using synovial fluid, either unsorted or a sorted T cell fraction (not recorded which). This sequence joins TRBV27 and TRBJ2-7, with 10 bases matching TRBD2. The sequence derives from a male donor with ankylosing spondylitis. Here the CDR3 reads CASSKLAGEQYF. DNA for the CDR3: TGTGCCAGCAGTAAACTAGCGGGGGAGCAGTACTTC.